This T cell receptor beta chain is from a study of a mutant IDH1 vaccine in newly diagnosed glioma. As to time point: week 5, during vaccination. Topical imiquimod was applied with each vaccine dose, which held 300 ug of mutant IDH1 20-mer peptide. The table came from immunoSEQ multiplex PCR; TCRdb's copy has only in-frame clones and leaves some out. The sample comprises 40,000 or so clones, about 89% of which are singletons, and 2% to 3% rests with the top ten. Germline V CDR1 and CDR2: KGHSH, LQKENI. The V end lost 3 bases, the J end lost 3 bases, and 12 bases lay between the germline ends. The CDR3 is 14 residues long. A word on this clone: Its antigen is unknown.

V usage is TRBV18 and J usage is TRBJ2-7, with unresolved D. The TCR was taken from a man between 50 and 59 years old with glioma. Material: PBMCs, obtained from a glioma patient whose treatment included an IDH1 peptide vaccine. The CDR3 DNA follows: TGTGCCAGCTCACCCGTGTCGGGCTACTACGAGCAGTACTTC. Amino acids: CASSPVSGYYEQYF.